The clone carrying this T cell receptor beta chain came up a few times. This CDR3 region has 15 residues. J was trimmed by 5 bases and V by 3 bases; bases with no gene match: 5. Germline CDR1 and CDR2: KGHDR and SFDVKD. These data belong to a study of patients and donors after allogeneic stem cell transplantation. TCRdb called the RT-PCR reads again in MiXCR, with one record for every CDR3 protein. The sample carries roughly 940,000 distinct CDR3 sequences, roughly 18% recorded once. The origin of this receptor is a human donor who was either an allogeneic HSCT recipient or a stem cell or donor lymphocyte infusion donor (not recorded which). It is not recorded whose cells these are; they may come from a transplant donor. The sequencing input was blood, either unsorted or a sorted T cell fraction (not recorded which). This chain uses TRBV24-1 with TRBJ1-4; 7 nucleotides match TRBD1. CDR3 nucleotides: TGTGCCACCAGTGATCGACAGGGACGAAATGAAAAACTGTTTTTT. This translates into CATSDRQGRNEKLFF.